One sample yielded the 12 T cell receptor beta chains listed below, sequenced in a study of blood T cell repertoires in COVID-19. Some clones are missing from TCRdb's copy, which holds only in-frame ones; the method was immunoSEQ multiplex PCR. The repertoire holds approximately 50,000 clones, over 85% seen once, with 3.9% in the top ten. The sample was peripheral blood. The source of these receptors is a human donor in a cohort sampled during active COVID-19.

The chain is built from TRBV1 and TRBJ1-5; the table's TRBD1 call for D was not verified on the DNA. TRBV1 is a documented pseudogene. CDR3 length: 14 residues. In DNA form, the CDR3 reads TGCACCAGCAGCTGGGCAGATAGCAATCAGCCCCAGCATTTT. As protein: CTSSWADSNQPQHF.

This clone was seen only once. The chain has TRBV28 and TRBJ2-3; 7 nucleotides line up with TRBD1. This CDR3 has 14 amino acids. Germline V gene data show CDR1 as MDHEN and CDR2 as SYDVKM. V dropped 8 bases and J dropped 5; count of bases not matched to a gene: 10. CDR3 coding DNA: TGTGCCAGCCTAAGACAGGGATCCAGAGATACGCAGTATTTT. Amino acid sequence: CASLRQGSRDTQYF.

This sequence joins TRBV7-3 and TRBJ2-3; D perhaps matches TRBD2 (6 bases). Looked up from germline, CDR1 is SGHTA and CDR2 is FQGTGA. There are 15 residues in the CDR3. V lost 4 bases to trimming and J lost 0 bases, with 11 bases between them. CDR3 coding DNA: TGTGCCAGCAGCTCCGCCGGGACTAGCACAGATACGCAGTATTTT. Protein: CASSSAGTSTDTQYF.

The CDR3 loop is CASSKPGTSGTREQYF. The CDR3 DNA sequence: TGTGCCAGCAGCAAACCCGGGACTAGCGGGACCAGGGAGCAGTACTTC. The rearrangement uses TRBV3-1 (or the pseudogene TRBV3-2) and TRBJ2-7, with 13 nucleotides matching TRBD2. Germline lookup yields CDR1 LGHDT and CDR2 YNNKEL (reference sequence). CDR3 size: 16 residues. Unmatched junction bases numbered 11, after V lost 5 bases and J lost 7 bases.

The chain combines TRBV2 with TRBJ2-7; D is possibly TRBD2 (5 bases). CDR3 length: 13 amino acids. The germline V gene encodes CDR1 SNHLY and CDR2 FYNNEI. V lost 6 bases to trimming and J lost 5 bases, with 14 bases between them. The CDR3 bases are TGTGCCAGCAGACCCGGAGGTATGAACGAGCAGTACTTC. Translating gives CASRPGGMNEQYF.

The chain carries TRBV11-3 and TRBJ2-1, with TRBD2 identical over 8 bases. Trimming cost V 0 bases and J 4 bases; bases outside gene matches: 17. Germline-derived CDR1 and CDR2 are SGHNT and YENEEA. The CDR3 length is 20 residues. CDR3 loop: CASSLDLGLAGETPYNEQFF. As DNA, the CDR3 is TGTGCCAGCAGCTTAGATCTTGGTCTAGCGGGCGAAACCCCTTACAATGAGCAGTTCTTC.

The V call is TRBV12-3 or TRBV12-4, the J call TRBJ2-7; a weak D match, TRBD1 (6 bases). Trimming took 5 bases from V and 2 from J, leaving 10 bases between them. The CDR3 has 13 amino acids. CDR3: CASSQDRTYEQYF. In DNA, the CDR3 is TGTGCCAGCAGTCAGGACAGAACCTACGAGCAGTACTTC.

This clone was seen a single time. The rearrangement uses TRBV5-4 and TRBJ2-2; 11 nucleotides match TRBD2. After removal of 5 bases from V and 0 bases from J, the junction contained 3 bases not matched to a gene. CDR3 length equals 16 residues. Per germline, CDR1 SGHNT and CDR2 YYREEE (reference sequence). This chain's CDR3 is CASRGTSGANTGELFF. The DNA for the CDR3 is TGTGCCAGCAGGGGGACTAGCGGAGCGAACACCGGGGAGCTGTTTTTT.

The chain couples TRBV2 to TRBJ2-7; 10 positions agree with TRBD2. CDR3 size: 14 residues. Germline CDR1 SNHLY, CDR2 FYNNEI. V dropped 8 bases and J dropped 5; count of bases not matched to a gene: 9. The CDR3 DNA reads as TGTGCCAGCGGGGGGCTAGCGGGAGAAAACGAGCAGTACGTC. Protein product: CASGGLAGENEQYV.

The V gene is TRBV5-1, the J gene TRBJ2-1; the D gene is possibly TRBD2 (6 bases). The germline V gene has CDR1 SGHRS and CDR2 YFSETQ. The CDR3 is 16 amino acids. With 0 bases removed from V and 0 bases from J, the gap between germline ends came to 10 bases. The CDR3 DNA is TGCGCCAGCAGCTTGGGCGGGGTGAGCTCCTACAATGAGCAGTTCTTC. Its translation: CASSLGGVSSYNEQFF.

The genes are TRBV6-4 and TRBJ1-1, with D unresolved. From germline, CDR1 is MRHNA and CDR2 SNTAGT. The CDR3 consists of 13 residues. V lost 6 bases and J lost 1, with 9 bases in between. The DNA of the CDR3 is TGTGCCAGCAGCACACAAGAGAACACTGAAGCTTTCTTT. Amino acids: CASSTQENTEAFF.

The chain recombines TRBV4-1 with TRBJ1-1; D possibly corresponds to TRBD1 (6 bases). This CDR3 has 15 amino acids. V lost 4 bases to trimming and J lost 9 bases, with 21 bases between them. CDR1 and CDR2 (germline): MGHRA, YSYEKL. The CDR3 coding sequence is TGCGCCAGCAGCCTCACGACCGGGACACTCACCCAAGCTTTCTTT. The encoded protein is CASSLTTGTLTQAFF.